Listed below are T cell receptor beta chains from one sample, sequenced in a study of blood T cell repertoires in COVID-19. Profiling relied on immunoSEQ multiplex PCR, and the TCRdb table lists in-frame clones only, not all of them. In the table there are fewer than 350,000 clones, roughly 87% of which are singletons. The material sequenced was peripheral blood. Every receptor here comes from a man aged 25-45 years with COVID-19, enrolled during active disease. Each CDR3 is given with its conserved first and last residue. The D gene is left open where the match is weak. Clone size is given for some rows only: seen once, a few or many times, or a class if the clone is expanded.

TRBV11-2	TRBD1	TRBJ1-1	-	CASSLTGGTEAFF	TGTGCCAGCAGCTTAACAGGGGGCACTGAAGCTTTCTTT
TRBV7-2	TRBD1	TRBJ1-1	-	CASSPRQGSNTEAFF	TGTGCCAGCAGCCCCCGACAGGGATCAAACACTGAAGCTTTCTTT
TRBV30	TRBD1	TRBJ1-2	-	CAWSVGARGEANYGYTF	TGTGCCTGGAGTGTAGGGGCCAGGGGGGAAGCTAACTATGGCTACACCTTC
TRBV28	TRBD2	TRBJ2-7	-	CASSGLTSGLGRYEQYF	TGTGCCAGCAGTGGACTGACTAGCGGCCTGGGGAGGTACGAGCAGTACTTC
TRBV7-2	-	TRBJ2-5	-	CASSFYSKETQYF	TGTGCCAGCAGCTTCTACAGCAAAGAGACCCAGTACTTC
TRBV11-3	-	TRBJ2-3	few	CASSFLQGTDTQYF	TGTGCCAGCAGCTTTTTGCAGGGAACAGATACGCAGTATTTT
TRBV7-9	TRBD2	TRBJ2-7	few	CASSQPGLARSYEQYF	TGTGCCAGCAGCCAACCGGGACTAGCGCGCTCCTACGAGCAGTACTTC
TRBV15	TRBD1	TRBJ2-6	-	CATSPQTGQSAGANVLTF	TGTGCCACCAGCCCTCAGACAGGGCAGTCTGCTGGGGCCAACGTCCTGACTTTC
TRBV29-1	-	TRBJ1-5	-	CSVVGGSGNQPQHF	TGCAGCGTTGTAGGGGGATCGGGCAATCAGCCCCAGCATTTT
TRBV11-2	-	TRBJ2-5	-	CASSLVWGLQETQYF	TGTGCCAGCAGCTTAGTTTGGGGCCTTCAAGAGACCCAGTACTTC
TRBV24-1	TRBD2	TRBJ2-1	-	CATSENLAGGASYNEQFF	TGTGCCACCAGTGAAAACCTAGCGGGGGGCGCTTCCTACAATGAGCAGTTCTTC
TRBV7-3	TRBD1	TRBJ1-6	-	CASSLMGQENSPLHF	TGTGCCAGCAGCTTAATGGGACAGGAGAATTCACCCCTCCACTTT
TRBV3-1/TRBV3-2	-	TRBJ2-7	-	CASSLGHSYEQYF	TGTGCCAGCAGCCTAGGACACTCCTACGAGCAGTACTTC
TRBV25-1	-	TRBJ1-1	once	CASSPTTGNPEAFF	TGTGCCAGCAGCCCCACAACAGGGAACCCTGAAGCTTTCTTT
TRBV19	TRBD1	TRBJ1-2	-	CASSILGTEVPYGYTF	TGTGCCAGTAGTATACTCGGGACAGAAGTACCCTATGGCTACACCTTC
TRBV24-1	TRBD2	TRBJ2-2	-	CATSDFSGGGTGELFF	TGTGCCACCAGTGATTTCTCGGGGGGAGGCACCGGGGAGCTGTTTTTT
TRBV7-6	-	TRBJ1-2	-	CASSLAPAGAYGYTF	TGTGCCAGCAGCTTAGCACCAGCAGGGGCCTATGGCTACACCTTC
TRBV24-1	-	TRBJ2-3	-	CATSAGGSPTDTQYF	TGTGCCACCAGTGCAGGTGGGTCCCCGACAGATACGCAGTATTTT
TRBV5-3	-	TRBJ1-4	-	CARSLPGSASNEKLFF	TGTGCCAGAAGCCTCCCAGGGTCTGCGAGTAATGAAAAACTGTTTTTT
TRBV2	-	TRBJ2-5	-	CASMRDGQETQYF	TGTGCCAGCATGCGGGACGGCCAAGAGACCCAGTACTTC
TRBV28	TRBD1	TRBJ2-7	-	CASIGTGGTYEQYF	TGTGCCAGCATCGGAACAGGGGGAACCTACGAGCAGTACTTC
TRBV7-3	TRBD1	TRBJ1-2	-	CASSLSPGQGQEPYGYTF	TGTGCCAGCAGCTTAAGTCCGGGACAGGGTCAGGAGCCCTATGGCTACACCTTC
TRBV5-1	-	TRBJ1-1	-	CASSLGLRETGEAFF	TGCGCCAGCAGCTTGGGGTTGAGGGAGACGGGTGAAGCTTTCTTT
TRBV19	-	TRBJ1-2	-	CASAQGNYGYTF	TGTGCCAGTGCCCAGGGTAACTATGGCTACACCTTC
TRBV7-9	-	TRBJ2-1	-	CASRAGVYNEQFF	TGTGCCAGCAGGGCCGGGGTCTACAATGAGCAGTTCTTC
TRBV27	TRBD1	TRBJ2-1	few	CASSLPTGTGVRNEQFF	TGTGCCAGCAGTTTACCTACCGGGACAGGGGTTCGCAATGAGCAGTTCTTC
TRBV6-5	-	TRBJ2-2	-	CASRLGAGGELFF	TGTGCCAGCAGACTTGGGGCAGGCGGGGAGCTGTTTTTT
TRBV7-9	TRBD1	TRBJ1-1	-	CASSRMTGTSTEAFF	TGTGCCAGCAGCCGAATGACAGGGACGAGCACTGAAGCTTTCTTT
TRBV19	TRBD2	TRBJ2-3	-	CASSAFSGGAKTDTQYF	TGTGCCAGTAGTGCCTTCAGCGGGGGGGCTAAGACAGATACGCAGTATTTT
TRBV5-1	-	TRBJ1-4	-	CASSLVPGEGEKLFF	TGCGCCAGCAGCTTGGTTCCAGGGGAGGGTGAAAAACTGTTTTTT
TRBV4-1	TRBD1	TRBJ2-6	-	CASSQKMGQGSAGANVLTF	TGCGCCAGCAGCCAAAAAATGGGACAGGGGAGTGCTGGGGCCAACGTCCTGACTTTC
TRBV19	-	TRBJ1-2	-	CASSAETFNYGYTF	TGTGCCAGTAGTGCCGAGACTTTCAACTATGGCTACACCTTC
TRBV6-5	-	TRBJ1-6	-	CASSKDPGGDSPLHF	TGTGCCAGCTCCAAAGACCCGGGGGGGGATTCACCCCTCCACTTT
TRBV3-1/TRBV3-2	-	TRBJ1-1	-	CASSQREAEAFF	TGTGCCAGCAGCCAAAGGGAGGCTGAAGCTTTCTTT
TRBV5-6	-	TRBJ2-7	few	CASSFVLILGRSYEQYF	TGTGCCAGCAGCTTCGTGTTAATCCTGGGCCGCTCCTACGAGCAGTACTTC
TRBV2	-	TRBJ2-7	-	CASSEAETGFYEQYF	TGTGCCAGCAGTGAAGCGGAGACAGGCTTCTACGAGCAGTACTTC
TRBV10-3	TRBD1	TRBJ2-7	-	CAIVDGTGGAEQYF	TGTGCCATCGTTGATGGGACAGGGGGAGCCGAGCAGTACTTC
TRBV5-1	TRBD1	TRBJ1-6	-	CASSYGQGNSPLHF	TGCGCCAGCAGCTACGGACAGGGGAATTCACCCCTCCACTTT
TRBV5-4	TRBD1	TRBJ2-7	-	CASSLRRQGYEQYF	TGTGCCAGCAGCTTGCGCCGACAGGGGTACGAGCAGTACTTC
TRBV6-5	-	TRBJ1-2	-	CASSYSPGAEYGYTF	TGTGCCAGCAGTTACTCGCCAGGGGCGGAATATGGCTACACCTTC
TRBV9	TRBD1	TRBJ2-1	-	CASSVGDREYNEQFF	TGTGCCAGCAGCGTAGGGGACAGGGAATACAATGAGCAGTTCTTC
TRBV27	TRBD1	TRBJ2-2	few	CASSPGWGQGNTGELFF	TGTGCCAGCAGTCCTGGCTGGGGACAGGGGAACACCGGGGAGCTGTTTTTT
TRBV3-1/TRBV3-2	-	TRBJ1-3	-	CASSHGGASGNTIYF	TGTGCCAGCAGCCATGGGGGCGCGTCTGGAAACACCATATATTTT
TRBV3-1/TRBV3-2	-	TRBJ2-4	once	CASSQLGEDIQYF	TGTGCCAGCAGCCAACTCGGGGAAGACATTCAGTACTTC
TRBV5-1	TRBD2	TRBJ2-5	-	CASSLSTSGNYQETQYF	TGCGCCAGCAGCTTGTCCACCAGCGGGAACTACCAAGAGACCCAGTACTTC
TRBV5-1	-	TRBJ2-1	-	CASSLRGTGRNEQFF	TGCGCCAGCAGCTTGCGGGGGACTGGACGAAATGAGCAGTTCTTC
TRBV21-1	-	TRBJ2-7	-	CASSVQTGTLDLEQYF	TGTGCCAGCAGCGTACAGACCGGGACTCTAGATCTCGAGCAGTACTTC
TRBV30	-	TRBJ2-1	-	CAWNDLGLSYNEQFF	TGTGCCTGGAATGATTTGGGGCTATCCTACAATGAGCAGTTCTTC
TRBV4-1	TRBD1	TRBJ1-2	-	CASSPGQGPTYGYTF	TGCGCCAGCAGCCCAGGACAGGGCCCTACCTATGGCTACACCTTC
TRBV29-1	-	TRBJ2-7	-	CSVSPTTTYEQYF	TGCAGCGTTTCCCCGACCACTACTTACGAGCAGTACTTC
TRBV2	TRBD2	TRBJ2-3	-	CASSEGGAGAEDTQYF	TGTGCCAGCAGTGAAGGCGGGGCGGGAGCAGAAGATACGCAGTATTTT
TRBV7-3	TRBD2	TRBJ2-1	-	CASRRGLGVYNEQFF	TGTGCCAGCAGGCGCGGACTAGGCGTCTACAATGAGCAGTTCTTC
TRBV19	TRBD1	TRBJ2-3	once	CASHRTGGSGTDTQYF	TGTGCCAGTCACCGGACAGGGGGTTCGGGCACAGATACGCAGTATTTT
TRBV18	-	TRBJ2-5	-	CASSPPTTTETQYF	TGTGCCAGCTCACCACCGACTACAACGGAGACCCAGTACTTC